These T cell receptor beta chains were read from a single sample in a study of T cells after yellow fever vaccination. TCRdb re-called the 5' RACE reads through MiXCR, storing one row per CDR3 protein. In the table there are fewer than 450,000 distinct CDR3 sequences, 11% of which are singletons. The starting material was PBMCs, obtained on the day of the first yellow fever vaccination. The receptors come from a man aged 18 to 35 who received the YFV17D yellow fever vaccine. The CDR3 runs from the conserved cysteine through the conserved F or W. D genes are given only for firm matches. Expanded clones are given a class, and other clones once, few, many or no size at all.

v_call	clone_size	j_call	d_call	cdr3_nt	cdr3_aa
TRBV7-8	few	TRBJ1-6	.	TGTGCCAGCAGCGCCGCCAGGGGACCGAATAATTCACCCCTCCACTTT	CASSAARGPNNSPLHF
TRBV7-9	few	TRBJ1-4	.	TGTGCCAGCAGCTTAGGGGGGGCAGGAGGAGAAAAACTGTTTTTT	CASSLGGAGGEKLFF
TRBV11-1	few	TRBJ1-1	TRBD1	TGTGCCAGCAGCCCGGGGGACAGGGAAAACACTGAAGCTTTCTTT	CASSPGDRENTEAFF
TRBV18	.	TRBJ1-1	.	TGTGCCAGCTCACCCGTGGGGGGACCGAACACTGAAGCTTTCTTT	CASSPVGGPNTEAFF
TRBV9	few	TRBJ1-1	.	TGTGCCAGCAGCGTGGACGGGGCCAACACTGAAGCTTTCTTT	CASSVDGANTEAFF
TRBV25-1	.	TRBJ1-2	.	TGTGCCAGCAGTGGGGGGAGATACTTCTATGGCTACACCTTC	CASSGGRYFYGYTF
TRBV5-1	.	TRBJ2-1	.	TGCGCCAGTTCACCACTTCGACAGGTAGACAATGAGCAGTTCTTC	CASSPLRQVDNEQFF
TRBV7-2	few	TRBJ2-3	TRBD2	TGTGCCAGCAGCTTAGCTAGCGGGGGGTTCACAGATACGCAGTATTTT	CASSLASGGFTDTQYF
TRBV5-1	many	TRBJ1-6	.	TGCGCCAGCACCGACCTTATGGACGGAGGATTAGTTTCCCTCCACTTT	CASTDLMDGGLVSLHF
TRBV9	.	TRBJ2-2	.	TGTGCCAGCAGCGTAGGAATTTGGGGTCGGACCGGGGAGCTGTTTTTT	CASSVGIWGRTGELFF
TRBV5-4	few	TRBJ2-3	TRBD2	TGTGCCAGCAGCCCGACTAGCGGGGCCCTCACAGATACGCAGTATTTT	CASSPTSGALTDTQYF
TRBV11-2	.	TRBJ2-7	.	TGTGCCAGCAGCCCCCCCACAGGGGAGCAGTACTTC	CASSPPTGEQYF
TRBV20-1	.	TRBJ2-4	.	TGCAGTGCTAGCAGACAGGCCCCCATTCAGTACTTC	CSASRQAPIQYF
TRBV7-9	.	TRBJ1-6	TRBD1	TGTGCCAGCAGCAGGACAGGGAGTAACTCACCCCTCCACTTT	CASSRTGSNSPLHF
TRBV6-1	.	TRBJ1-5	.	TGTGCCAGCAGGCAAGGCGGAGGGGGAGGGCAGCCCCAGCATTTT	CASRQGGGGGQPQHF
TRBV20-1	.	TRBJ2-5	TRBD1	TGCAGTGCTACGTCCCCCCGACAGGGTCAAGAGACCCAGTACTTC	CSATSPRQGQETQYF
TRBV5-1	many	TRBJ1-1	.	TGCGCCAGCAGCTTGCGGTCGGGGGCGAACACTGAAGCTTTCTTT	CASSLRSGANTEAFF
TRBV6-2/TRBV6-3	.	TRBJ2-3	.	TGTGCCAGCGGTACCGACCTTCGATCACGCACAGATACGCAGTATTTT	CASGTDLRSRTDTQYF
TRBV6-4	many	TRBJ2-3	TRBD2	TGTGCCAGCAGTTCAGGACTAGCGGGGTCAGATACGCAGTATTTT	CASSSGLAGSDTQYF
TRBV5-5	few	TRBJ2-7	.	TGTGCCAGCAGCCGGGACGAGACAGGAGACAACTCGCTTCTCTTATACTTC	CASSRDETGDNSLLLYF
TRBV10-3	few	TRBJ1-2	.	TGTGCCATCACATCAGGGCTGGGGGAATATGGCTACACCTTC	CAITSGLGEYGYTF
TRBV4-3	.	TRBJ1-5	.	TGCGCCAGCAGCCAAGATCTAGCCGGGCAGCCCCAGCATTTT	CASSQDLAGQPQHF
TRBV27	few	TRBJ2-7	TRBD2	TGTGCCAGCACTAGGGGACTACCTTACGAGCAGTACTTC	CASTRGLPYEQYF
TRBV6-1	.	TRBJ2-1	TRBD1	TGTGCCAGCAGTAGTGACAGGGCGAGGGAGCAGTTCTTC	CASSSDRAREQFF
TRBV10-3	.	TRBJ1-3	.	TGTGCCATCAGCGGGTTGCCGAACTCTGGAAACACCATATATTTT	CAISGLPNSGNTIYF
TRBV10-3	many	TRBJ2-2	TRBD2	TGTGCCATCAGGGATAGCGGGGCCGGGGAGCTGTTTTTT	CAIRDSGAGELFF